This T cell receptor (beta chain) was obtained from a study of T cell responses to AZD1222 COVID-19 vaccine. On the study more broadly: Second doses were pooled across both intervals (about 4 or about 12 weeks). Overall study results and limits: Targeting of unmutated variant regions was reportedly seen in nearly half of spike-specific TCRs. Clonal diversity may have been underestimated in mostly white British donors.

The CDR3 sequence is 16 residues long. Per the germline V gene, CDR1 is SGHTA and CDR2 is FQGNSA. Trimming took 4 bases from V and 4 from J, leaving 16 bases between them. Points on this clone: Its antigen is not identified.

Assay used: immunoSEQ multiplex PCR; TCRdb lists only in-frame clones, some missing. The sample includes 90,000 to 140,000 clones, 82% seen only once; the top ten take 5%. J is TRBJ2-2 and V is TRBV7-2; D gene ambiguous. The sequenced sample was peripheral blood, obtained on day 0 of AZD1222 vaccination. This sequence originates from an adult in good health. DNA of the CDR3: TGTGCCAGCAGCTATAATCCTGTTCCAAGCACCGGGGAGCTGTTTTTT. This encodes CASSYNPVPSTGELFF. Using reference TRBV7-2 and TRBJ2-2 for the parts outside the CDR3, the full variable domain is GAGVSQSPSNKVTEKGKDVELRCDPISGHTALYWYRQSLGQGLEFLIYFQGNSAPDKSGLPSDRFSAERTGGSVSTLTIQRTQQEDSAVYLCASSYNPVPSTGELFFGEGSRLTVL.